The 21 T cell receptor beta chains below were found in one sample sequenced in a study of beta chain features in type 1 diabetes. Study-level results: Researchers report that Type 1 diabetes patients had moderately but significantly shorter TCRB CDR3s across all four CD4+ subsets.

No antigen has been assigned to these receptors. The isolated RNA, all of it, was reverse transcribed, so expressed TCRB transcripts were what got sequenced. The method was immunoSEQ multiplex PCR; TCRdb's version includes in-frame clones alone and lacks a portion of them. Of 680,000 or so clones listed, roughly 13% are singletons. What was sequenced was naive CD4+ T cells from blood. Every receptor here comes from a man between 18 and 35 years old with type 1 diabetes.

J is TRBJ1-1 and V is TRBV10-3; D might be TRBD1 (5 bases). The CDR3 is made up of 14 amino acids. V was clipped by 5 bases and J by 0 bases, with 10 bases between them. Germline V CDR1 and CDR2: ENHRY, SYGVKD. Written as DNA, the CDR3 is TGTGCCATCAGTTCCGGGACGGTGAACACTGAAGCTTTCTTT. Protein product: CAISSGTVNTEAFF.

Only a few counts were recorded for this clone. The J gene is TRBJ2-1, the V gene TRBV7-2; D assignment may be TRBD1 or TRBD2 (6 bases each). Between the trimmed V and J ends, which lost 0 bases and 9 bases, there was a span of 9 bases. Germline V gene lookup returns CDR1 SGHTA and CDR2 FQGNSA. This CDR3 is built from 13 residues. CDR3 sequence reads: CASSLAGGGEQFF. As DNA, the CDR3 is TGTGCCAGCAGCTTAGCGGGGGGCGGTGAGCAGTTCTTC.

This clone was picked up a small number of times. The chain employs TRBV10-3 and TRBJ2-2, with D perhaps TRBD1 or TRBD2 (6 bases each). V lost 10 bases to trimming and J lost 6 bases, with 9 bases between them. The germline gives CDR1 ENHRY, CDR2 SYGVKD. This CDR3 contains 11 residues. The CDR3 coding sequence is TGTGCCACCGGGGGCTCCGGGGAGCTGTTTTTT. Translated: CATGGSGELFF.

This chain joins TRBV2 and TRBJ1-6, with D possibly matching TRBD1 (6 bases). V shed 6 bases and J shed 9 bases, with 15 bases lying between them. The CDR3 has 14 residues. The germline gives CDR1 SNHLY, CDR2 FYNNEI. This CDR3 is CASRPRGGGSPLHF. As DNA, the CDR3 is TGTGCCAGCAGGCCGAGGGGGGGAGGTTCACCCCTCCACTTT.

This clone was picked up a small number of times. This specimen includes other DNA sequences encoding the same CDR3. This rearrangement joins TRBV2 to TRBJ2-7; 8 nucleotides line up with TRBD1. V was clipped by 6 bases and J by 1 base; unmatched bases: 5. Germline V gene sequence: CDR1 SNHLY, CDR2 FYNNEI. The CDR3 is made up of 14 amino acids. The CDR3 sequence: CASRGQVSSYEQYF. The CDR3 DNA sequence: TGTGCCAGCAGGGGACAGGTCTCTTCCTACGAGCAGTACTTC. Full variable domain (rest looked up from reference TRBV2 and TRBJ2-7): EPEVTQTPSHQVTQMGQEVILRCVPISNHLYFYWYRQILGQKVEFLVSFYNNEISEKSEIFDDQFSVERPDGSNFTLKIRSTKLEDSAMYFCASRGQVSSYEQYFGPGTRLTVT.

This clone turned up a few times. This chain uses TRBV10-3 with TRBJ2-7; D assignment may be TRBD1 or TRBD2 (5 bases each). The CDR3 runs 12 residues. CDR1 and CDR2 (germline): ENHRY, SYGVKD. V lost 11 bases, J lost 2 bases, and 13 bases lay in between. CDR3 nucleotides: TGTGCCGTCGGGACGGACCCCTACGAGCAGTACTTC. Its protein is CAVGTDPYEQYF.

The chain joins TRBV19 to TRBJ2-2; 10 bases map to TRBD1. V shed 10 bases and J 7 bases; nucleotides not matched to a gene: 6. Germline CDR1 and CDR2: LNHDA and SQIVND (reference sequence). This CDR3 contains 13 residues. The CDR3 coding sequence is TGTGCCATGCGACAGGGGGCGGACGGGGAGCTGTTTTTT. Encoded protein: CAMRQGADGELFF.

The V and J genes are TRBV5-4 and TRBJ2-7; D remains ambiguous. Per the germline V gene, CDR1 is SGHNT and CDR2 is YYREEE (reference sequence). The CDR3 sequence is 12 residues long. With 3 bases removed from V and 3 bases from J, the gap between germline ends came to 7 bases. The CDR3 reads CASSSDGYEQYF. DNA for the CDR3: TGTGCCAGCAGCTCGGACGGCTACGAGCAGTACTTC.

This clone was detected a few times. The chain uses TRBV20-1 and TRBJ1-2; D call uncertain. Germline CDR1 and CDR2: DFQATT and SNEGSKA (reference sequence). CDR3 length equals 11 residues. The DNA of the CDR3 is TGCAGCGGAGGCAGCGGCTATGGCTACACCTTC. Its translation is CSGGSGYGYTF.

This clone was counted between two and nine times. J is TRBJ2-3 and V is TRBV7-2; D remains ambiguous. Trimming stripped 2 bases from V and 4 bases from J, with 7 bases between. Germline V gene data show CDR1 as SGHTA and CDR2 as FQGNSA. This CDR3 has 13 amino acids. The CDR3 sequence is CASSLRWSDTQYF. The CDR3 DNA follows: TGTGCCAGCAGCTTACGATGGTCAGATACGCAGTATTTT.

This clone appeared a few times. The germline gene is not matched at one end of the junction; a read error may be the cause. The chain joins TRBV19 to TRBJ1-1; TRBD1 might be the D (5 bases). The CDR3 is made up of 8 amino acids. Germline loops: CDR1 LNHDA, CDR2 SQIVND (reference sequence). CDR3 DNA: TGTGCCAGCGGGACCGGAAGCTTT. Amino acids: CASGTGSF.

The CDR3 bases are TGTGCCAGCAGTTTCAAACCTTCTGGGGCCAACGTCCTGACTTTC. This encodes CASSFKPSGANVLTF. V gene TRBV27 combines with J gene TRBJ2-6, with D unresolved. V gave up 3 bases and J gave up 1 base, with 7 bases separating them. Germline CDR1 reads MNHEY; CDR2 reads SMNVEV (reference sequence). The CDR3 sequence is 15 residues long.

This sequence joins TRBV29-1 and TRBJ2-5, with a tentative D call TRBD2 (5 bases). This CDR3 is built from 11 residues. Trimming pared 6 bases from V and 5 bases from J, leaving 10 bases between. The germline gives CDR1 SQVTM, CDR2 ANQGSEA. CDR3 residues: CSVGSGETQYF. The CDR3 bases are TGCAGCGTGGGGAGTGGGGAGACCCAGTACTTC.

The genes are TRBV5-4 and TRBJ1-4; D remains unclear. Germline V gene lookup returns CDR1 SGHNT and CDR2 YYREEE (reference sequence). This CDR3 comprises 14 residues. Deletions cut 4 bases from V and 5 bases from J, with 12 bases between. The CDR3 sequence: CASSRARGNEKLFF. CDR3 bases: TGTGCCAGCAGCCGGGCTAGAGGGAATGAAAAACTGTTTTTT.

This chain uses TRBV10-3 with TRBJ1-2; TRBD1 aligns across 7 bases. Trimming cost V 3 bases and J 13 bases; bases outside gene matches: 5. Germline V gene lookup returns CDR1 ENHRY and CDR2 SYGVKD. The CDR3 covers 11 residues. The CDR3 loop reads CAISEGTECTF. CDR3 nucleotides: TGTGCCATCAGTGAAGGGACAGAGTGCACCTTC.

This chain joins TRBV10-2 and TRBJ2-7; D gene ambiguous. The CDR3 has 13 amino acids. The germline V gene has CDR1 WSHSY and CDR2 SAAADI. V lost 2 bases and J 3 bases, leaving 8 bases between the germline ends. The CDR3 sequence is CASSEGQNYEQYF. The CDR3 DNA reads as TGCGCCAGCAGTGAGGGGCAGAACTACGAGCAGTACTTC.

The genes are TRBV27 and TRBJ2-2; possibly TRBD2 for D (6 bases). Trimming removed 6 bases from V and 2 bases from J, with 10 bases in between. From germline, CDR1 is MNHEY and CDR2 SMNVEV (reference sequence). This CDR3 is 14 amino acids long. This chain's CDR3 is CASRVGTNTGELFF. CDR3 coding DNA: TGTGCCAGCAGGGTAGGGACTAACACCGGGGAGCTGTTTTTT.

The rearrangement uses TRBV30 and TRBJ1-1, with no clear D. Between the trimmed V and J ends, which lost 4 bases and 0 bases, there was a span of 9 bases. The V gene's germline CDR1 is GTSNPN and CDR2 SVGIG (reference sequence). The CDR3 runs to 13 residues. Written as DNA, the CDR3 is TGTGCCTGGAAGTCTGGGGTGAACACTGAAGCTTTCTTT. This gives the protein CAWKSGVNTEAFF.

This clone was counted between two and nine times. The chain has TRBV7-2 and TRBJ2-2, with D maybe TRBD2 (6 bases). V was trimmed by 5 bases and J by 5 bases, leaving 15 bases between them. This CDR3 has 15 residues. Germline-derived CDR1 and CDR2 are SGHTA and FQGNSA. DNA for the CDR3: TGTGCCAGCAGCCCATACCCGGGGGAGACCGGGGAGCTGTTTTTT. Its translation is CASSPYPGETGELFF. Looking up the rest from reference TRBV7-2 and TRBJ2-2 gives the full variable domain: GAGVSQSPSNKVTEKGKDVELRCDPISGHTALYWYRQSLGQGLEFLIYFQGNSAPDKSGLPSDRFSAERTGGSVSTLTIQRTQQEDSAVYLCASSPYPGETGELFFGEGSRLTVL.

This clone was seen a few times. The chain combines TRBV19 with TRBJ1-2; a weak D match, TRBD1 (5 bases). CDR1 and CDR2 (germline): LNHDA, SQIVND (reference sequence). The CDR3 is 13 amino acids. The V and J ends lost 5 bases and 8 bases respectively, with 15 bases between them. The CDR3 coding sequence is TGTGCCAGTAGTTTCGACAGCAACCGGGGCTACACCTTC. Translating it yields CASSFDSNRGYTF.

This clone was found a few times. The chain employs TRBV9 and TRBJ1-1, with D possibly matching TRBD1 (6 bases). Trimming cost V 4 bases and J 1 base, with 14 bases left between them. Germline-derived CDR1 and CDR2 are SGDLS and YYNGEE. CDR3 length equals 15 residues. CDR3 in DNA: TGTGCCAGCAGCCCCCCAACAGGGACGAACACTGAAGCTTTCTTT. This sequence encodes CASSPPTGTNTEAFF.